This T cell receptor (beta chain) was captured in a study of T cells in Graves' hyperthyroidism and ophthalmopathy. Study-level information: Peripheral blood was drawn at first diagnosis, prior to all treatment. Overall study findings and caveats: Ophthalmopathy cases were set apart from stable hyperthyroidism by a 13 V-J model.

The CDR3 regions of TCR beta were amplified from RNA transcripts. When the TCR CDR3 underwent first-round RT-PCR, the HTBI primer set was used. TCRdb called the multiplex PCR reads again in MiXCR, with one record for every CDR3 protein. The sample carries approximately 600,000 distinct CDR3 sequences, 20% recorded once. With respect to this clonotype: The target antigen is unknown.

Germline lookup yields CDR1 SGHDT and CDR2 YYEEEE. This CDR3 spans 17 amino acids. J lost 5 bases, V lost 0 bases, and 12 bases had no gene match. The receptor was isolated from a man aged 25-40 years with Graves' ophthalmopathy. The chain combines TRBV5-6 with TRBJ1-1; 8 bases fit TRBD1. Sequencing was carried out using blood. In DNA form, the CDR3 reads TGTGCCAGCAGCTTGGTTACAGGGGGTCAAGTTGGGACTGAAGCTTTCTTT. Amino acids: CASSLVTGGQVGTEAFF.